This paragraph covers one TCR beta chain sequence. Its antigen remains unknown. Having been cultured for about 10 days, the cells underwent CD4+ T cell isolation. Either the BNT162b2 or mRNA-1273 vaccine was given to participants in two doses. The record originates from a study of vaccination effects on CD4 cells after COVID-19. On the study more broadly: Post-vaccine draws lagged the second dose by a median of 72 days.

The CDR3 runs to 12 residues. V lost 1 base to trimming and J lost 7 bases, with 8 bases between them. Germline CDR1 SNHLY, CDR2 FYNNEI. The repertoire was sequenced with immunoSEQ multiplex PCR; TCRdb's copy has only in-frame clones and lacks some. The data contain 50,000 to 60,000 clones, less than 80% of them singletons. This sequence joins TRBV2 and TRBJ2-7, with no clear D. Material: CD4+ T cells from PBMCs cultured without peptide, obtained after COVID-19 vaccination. This TCR was recovered from a human donor who received a COVID-19 vaccine. Here the CDR3 reads CASSEVVEEQYF. The DNA for the CDR3 is TGTGCCAGCAGTGAAGTGGTAGAAGAGCAGTACTTC.